These 18 T cell receptor beta chains share one sample of origin, sequenced in a study of T cell responses to AZD1222 COVID-19 vaccine. Using immunoSEQ multiplex PCR, the repertoire was profiled, and TCRdb retains in-frame clones only, with some absent. The sample consists of 85,000 to 110,000 clones, 90% of them appearing once. The sequencing used peripheral blood, collected on day 0 of AZD1222 vaccination. Receptors originate from an adult in good health.

This CDR3 is CASSQLTSGGGTDTQYF. The DNA for the CDR3 is TGTGCCAGCAGCCAATTAACCAGCGGGGGGGGCACAGATACGCAGTATTTT. The rearrangement uses TRBV11-2 and TRBJ2-3; the match to TRBD2 covers 10 bases. There are 17 residues in the CDR3. Germline CDR1 SGHAT, CDR2 FQNNGV. V trimming: 5 bases; J trimming: 1 base; junction bases outside the gene matches: 9.

V and J are TRBV12-5 and TRBJ1-3; D not resolved. With 0 bases removed from V and 3 bases from J, the gap between germline ends came to 9 bases. Germline values: CDR1 LGHNT, CDR2 FRNRAP. There are 15 residues in the CDR3. The CDR3 here is CASGLVPKVGNTIYF. CDR3 nucleotides: TGTGCTAGTGGTTTGGTACCAAAGGTTGGAAACACCATATATTTT.

The V call is TRBV28, the J call TRBJ1-5, with 8 positions matching TRBD1. The CDR3 is 15 residues long. V was pared by 6 bases and J by 0 bases, with 4 bases of the junction left unmatched. Per the germline V gene, CDR1 is MDHEN and CDR2 is SYDVKM. The CDR3 bases are TGTGCCAGCAGCCGGACAGGGAGTAGCAATCAGCCCCAGCATTTT. This translates into CASSRTGSSNQPQHF.

V usage is TRBV2 and J usage is TRBJ2-5, with 9 bases aligning to TRBD2. Germline V CDR1 and CDR2: SNHLY, FYNNEI. With V trimmed by 6 bases and J by 0 bases, 8 bases remained unmatched. This CDR3 is built from 16 residues. CDR3 bases: TGTGCCAGCAGACCCCTAGCGGGGCCTAACCAAGAGACCCAGTACTTC. Translation: CASRPLAGPNQETQYF.

The V call is TRBV6-6, the J call TRBJ2-1; no firm D call. CDR3 length: 14 residues. Trimming removed 8 bases from V and 2 bases from J, with 13 bases in between. Germline V CDR1 and CDR2: MNHNY, SVGAGI (reference sequence). The DNA for the CDR3 is TGTGCCAGCTCTATCCGGCCCCCCTACAATGAGCAGTTCTTC. Its translation: CASSIRPPYNEQFF.

Only one count was recorded for this clone. The chain employs TRBV9 and TRBJ2-1; possibly TRBD2 for D (6 bases). Germline CDR1 is SGDLS and CDR2 is YYNGEE. Trimming removed 3 bases from V and 6 bases from J, with 13 bases in between. The CDR3 contains 14 residues. CDR3 protein: CASSGRRGLNEQFF. DNA of the CDR3: TGTGCCAGCAGCGGGCGGCGGGGACTCAATGAGCAGTTCTTC.

This clone has a handful of counts. This chain uses TRBV5-1 with TRBJ1-2; maybe TRBD1 (5 bases). In germline, CDR1 is SGHRS, CDR2 YFSETQ. The V end lost 4 bases, the J end lost 5 bases, and 15 bases lay between the germline ends. CDR3 size: 14 residues. In DNA form, the CDR3 reads TGCGCCAGCAGCGCCACAGGAGACTCTTATGGCTACACCTTC. Amino acid sequence: CASSATGDSYGYTF.

The J gene is TRBJ2-4, the V gene TRBV5-1; 11 bases are shared with TRBD2. CDR1 is SGHRS, CDR2 YFSETQ, per germline. This CDR3 is 16 amino acids long. The J segment lost 0 bases and the V segment lost 4 bases, leaving 3 bases of the junction unmatched. The CDR3 DNA reads TGCGCCAGCAGCCGGACTAGCGGGTTAGCCAAAAACATTCAGTACTTC. This encodes CASSRTSGLAKNIQYF.

The V and J genes are TRBV5-1 and TRBJ1-2; D may be TRBD1 (6 bases). In germline, CDR1 is SGHRS, CDR2 YFSETQ. The V end lost 4 bases, the J end lost 3 bases, and 10 bases lay between the germline ends. The CDR3 consists of 13 residues. This CDR3 reads CASSPQGDYGYTF. The CDR3 DNA reads as TGCGCCAGCAGCCCACAGGGAGACTATGGCTACACCTTC.

The rearrangement joins TRBV11-2 to TRBJ1-4; D is possibly TRBD1 (6 bases). V dropped 5 bases and J dropped 5 bases, with 12 bases sitting between them. Germline-derived CDR1 and CDR2 are SGHAT and FQNNGV. CDR3 length: 14 amino acids. Written as DNA, the CDR3 is TGTGCCAGCAGCCCCGTTCAGGGGAATGAAAAACTGTTTTTT. This codes for CASSPVQGNEKLFF.

The chain employs TRBV29-1 and TRBJ2-1; the D is unclear. This CDR3 is built from 11 residues. Germline lookup yields CDR1 SQVTM and CDR2 ANQGSEA. V was shortened by 4 bases and J by 4 bases, with 5 bases between the two germline ends. CDR3 sequence: CSVAGYNEQFF. In nucleotides, the CDR3 is TGCAGCGTTGCCGGGTACAATGAGCAGTTCTTC.

The J gene is TRBJ1-6, the V gene TRBV5-5; TRBD1 aligns across 9 bases. The V gene's germline CDR1 is SGHKS and CDR2 YYEKEE (reference sequence). With 4 bases clipped from V and 7 bases from J, the junction kept 9 bases outside the gene matches. The CDR3 loop spans 16 amino acids. CDR3 in DNA: TGTGCCAGCAGCCCCGGACAGGGGCGAGGAAATTCACCCCTCCACTTT. Its protein is CASSPGQGRGNSPLHF.

The CDR3 here is CASSPRMSSYEQYF. CDR3 nucleotides: TGTGCCAGCAGCCCCCGTATGAGCTCCTACGAGCAGTACTTC. The chain recombines TRBV11-2 with TRBJ2-7; D is unresolved. The CDR3 sequence is 14 residues long. V dropped 5 bases and J dropped 0 bases, with 11 bases sitting between them. The germline CDR1 and CDR2 sequences are SGHAT and FQNNGV.

This clone appeared once. This chain joins TRBV27 and TRBJ1-2; D unresolved. The germline V gene encodes CDR1 MNHEY and CDR2 SMNVEV (reference sequence). This CDR3 region has 12 residues. V lost 5 bases and J lost 5, with 9 bases in between. CDR3 nucleotide sequence: TGTGCCAGCAGTCTGTCAGGATATGGCTACACCTTC. Residues: CASSLSGYGYTF.

The chain joins TRBV15 to TRBJ1-2; D is possibly TRBD1 (5 bases). V was shortened by 2 bases and J by 5 bases, with 18 bases between the two germline ends. The germline CDR1 and CDR2 sequences are LNHNV and YYDKDF (reference sequence). This CDR3 has 16 residues. CDR3 sequence reads: CATSRLDSSRAYGYTF. In nucleotides, the CDR3 is TGTGCCACCAGCAGACTTGACAGCTCAAGGGCTTATGGCTACACCTTC.

The chain combines TRBV9 with TRBJ1-2; D perhaps matches TRBD1 (5 bases). Trimming shortened V by 3 bases and J by 2 bases, and 11 bases separated the two germline ends. CDR3 length: 14 amino acids. The germline gives CDR1 SGDLS, CDR2 YYNGEE. The CDR3 sequence: CASSGPGGNYGYTF. For the CDR3, the DNA is TGTGCCAGCAGCGGGCCGGGGGGGAACTATGGCTACACCTTC.

The chain recombines TRBV2 with TRBJ2-1; 11 bases line up with TRBD2. Trimming at V came to 5 bases and at J to 1 base, leaving 10 bases not matched to a gene. The CDR3 runs to 18 residues. From germline, CDR1 is SNHLY and CDR2 FYNNEI. The chain's CDR3 is CASSSGTSGIPSYNEQFF. CDR3 DNA: TGTGCCAGCAGTTCCGGGACTAGCGGTATCCCATCCTACAATGAGCAGTTCTTC. Filled out from reference TRBV2 and TRBJ2-1, the complete variable domain reads EPEVTQTPSHQVTQMGQEVILRCVPISNHLYFYWYRQILGQKVEFLVSFYNNEISEKSEIFDDQFSVERPDGSNFTLKIRSTKLEDSAMYFCASSSGTSGIPSYNEQFFGPGTRLTVL.

V gene TRBV3-1 (or the pseudogene TRBV3-2) combines with J gene TRBJ2-7; D remains ambiguous. The CDR3 has 13 residues. CDR1 is LGHDT and CDR2 is YNNKEL in the germline V gene (reference sequence). The V and J ends lost 2 bases and 7 bases respectively, with 12 bases between them. CDR3 sequence reads: CASSQTDHGEQYF. Here the CDR3 DNA reads TGTGCCAGCAGCCAAACGGATCACGGGGAGCAGTACTTC.